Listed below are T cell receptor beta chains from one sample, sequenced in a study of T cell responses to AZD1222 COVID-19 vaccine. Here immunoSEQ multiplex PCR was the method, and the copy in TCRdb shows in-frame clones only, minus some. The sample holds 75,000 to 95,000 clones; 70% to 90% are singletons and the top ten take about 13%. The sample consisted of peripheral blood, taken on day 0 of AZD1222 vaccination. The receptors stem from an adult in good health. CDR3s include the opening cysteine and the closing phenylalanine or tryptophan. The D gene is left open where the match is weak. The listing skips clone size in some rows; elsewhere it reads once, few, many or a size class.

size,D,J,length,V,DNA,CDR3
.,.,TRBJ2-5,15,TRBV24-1,TGTGCCACCAGTGATTTTGGTAGGGGACGGGAGACCCAGTACTTC,CATSDFGRGRETQYF
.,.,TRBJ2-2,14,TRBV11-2,TGTGCCAGCAGCTTGCGGGGCTTCACCGGGGAGCTGTTTTTT,CASSLRGFTGELFF
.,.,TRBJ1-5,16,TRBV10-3,TGTGCCATCAGTGGAGGAGACAGCAGCCCCAATCAGCCCCAGCATTTT,CAISGGDSSPNQPQHF
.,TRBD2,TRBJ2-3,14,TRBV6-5,TGTGCCAGCAGTTATGCAGCGGGGTTAGCTCCGCAGTATTTT,CASSYAAGLAPQYF
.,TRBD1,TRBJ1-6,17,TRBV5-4,TGTGCCAGCAGCCCGGACCGGGACAGAGGCTTTAATTCACCCCTCCACTTT,CASSPDRDRGFNSPLHF
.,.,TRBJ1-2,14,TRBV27,TGTGCCAGCAGTTTAAATCCAGGGGTCTATGGCTACACCTTC,CASSLNPGVYGYTF
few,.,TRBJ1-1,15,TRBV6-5,TGTGCCAGCAGTTACTCGGAGGAGGTTAGCACTGAAGCTTTCTTT,CASSYSEEVSTEAFF
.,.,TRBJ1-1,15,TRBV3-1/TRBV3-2,TGTGCCAGCAGCCCCCGGGGCGGGGTTTCCACTGAAGCTTTCTTT,CASSPRGGVSTEAFF
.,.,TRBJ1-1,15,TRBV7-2,TGTGCCAGCAGCTTCGAGGCAGGGCAAAACACTGAAGCTTTCTTT,CASSFEAGQNTEAFF
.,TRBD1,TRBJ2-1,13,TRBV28,TGTGCCAGCAGCCGACAGGGACGGGCTGAGCAGTTCTTC,CASSRQGRAEQFF
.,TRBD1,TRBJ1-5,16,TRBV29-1,TGCAGCGCCGACCGGGACAGGGGTTCGGGCAATCAGCCCCAGCATTTT,CSADRDRGSGNQPQHF
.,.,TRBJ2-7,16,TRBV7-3,TGTGCCAGCAGCTTACCCACTAGGACGGTATCCTACGAGCAGTACTTC,CASSLPTRTVSYEQYF
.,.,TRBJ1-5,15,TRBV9,TGTGCCAGCAGCGTAGGAGAACAGGAGAGACAGCCCCAGCATTTT,CASSVGEQERQPQHF
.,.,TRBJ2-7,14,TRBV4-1,TGCGCCAGCAGCCAAAGAAGGGAAGACTACGAGCAGTACTTC,CASSQRREDYEQYF
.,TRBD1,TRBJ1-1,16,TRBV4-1,TGCGCCAGCAGCCTTTCACAGGGGCTAATGAACACTGAAGCTTTCTTT,CASSLSQGLMNTEAFF
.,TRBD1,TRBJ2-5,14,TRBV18,TGTGCCAGCTCACCCCAAACAGGGGAAGAGACCCAGTACTTC,CASSPQTGEETQYF
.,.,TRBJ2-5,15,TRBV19,TGTGCCAGTAGACCCACGCACCCAAGACAAGAGACCCAGTACTTC,CASRPTHPRQETQYF
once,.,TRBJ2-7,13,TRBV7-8,TGTGCCAGCAGCTTTAGGGAAGGCTTCGAGCAGTACTTC,CASSFREGFEQYF
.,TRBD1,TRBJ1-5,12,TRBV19,TGTGCCACCAGACAGGGATCCCAGCCCCAGCATTTT,CATRQGSQPQHF
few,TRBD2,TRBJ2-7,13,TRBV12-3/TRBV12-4,TGTGCCAGCAATAGCGGGGGGGCCGGCGAGCAGTACTTC,CASNSGGAGEQYF
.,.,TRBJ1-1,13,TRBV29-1,TGCAGCGTTGAGTTCGGGGTGAGCACTGAAGCTTTCTTT,CSVEFGVSTEAFF
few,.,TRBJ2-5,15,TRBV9,TGTGCCAGCAGCGTTGAGACTTCATACTGGGAGACCCAGTACTTC,CASSVETSYWETQYF
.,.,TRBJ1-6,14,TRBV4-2,TGTGCCAGCAGCCCGGGAGAGAGAAATTCACCCCTCCACTTT,CASSPGERNSPLHF
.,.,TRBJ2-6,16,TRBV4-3,TGCGCCAGCAGCCACTCACAGGTTTCTGGGGCCAACGTCCTGACTTTC,CASSHSQVSGANVLTF
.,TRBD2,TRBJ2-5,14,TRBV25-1,TGTGCCAGCAGGGGACTAGCGGGCCAAGAGACCCAGTACTTC,CASRGLAGQETQYF
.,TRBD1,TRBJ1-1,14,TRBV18,TGTGCCAGCTCACGTCAGGGGGGCGTCACTGAAGCTTTCTTT,CASSRQGGVTEAFF
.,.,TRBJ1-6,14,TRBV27,TGTGCCAGCAGTTTAGGGGCTGCGGGTTCACCCCTCCACTTT,CASSLGAAGSPLHF
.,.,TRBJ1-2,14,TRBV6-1,TGTGCCAGCAGTGAAGGTTGGGGGCGCTATGGCTACACCTTC,CASSEGWGRYGYTF
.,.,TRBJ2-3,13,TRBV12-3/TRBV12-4,TGTGCCAGCAGTTTATCCGCGGCAGATACGCAGTATTTT,CASSLSAADTQYF
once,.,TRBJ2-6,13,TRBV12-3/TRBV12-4,TGTGCCAGCGGTATCTCTGGGGCCAACGTCCTGACTTTC,CASGISGANVLTF
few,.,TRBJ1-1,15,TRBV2,TGTGCCAGCAGTGAATGGCGGGAATCGAACACTGAAGCTTTCTTT,CASSEWRESNTEAFF
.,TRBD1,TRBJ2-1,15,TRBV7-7,TGTGCTAGCAGCTTATATGGGACAGTTGGAAATGAGCAGTTCTTC,CASSLYGTVGNEQFF
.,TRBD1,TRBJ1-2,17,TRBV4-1,TGCGCCAGCAGCCAAGCGCCACCCGGACAGGGTAACTATGGCTACACCTTC,CASSQAPPGQGNYGYTF
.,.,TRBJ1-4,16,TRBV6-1,TGTGCCAGCAGTGAAAGTCAGACAGCAACTAATGAAAAACTGTTTTTT,CASSESQTATNEKLFF
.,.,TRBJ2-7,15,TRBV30,TGTGCCTGGAGTACGCTGTCGGGGGAGTCCTACGAGCAGTACTTC,CAWSTLSGESYEQYF
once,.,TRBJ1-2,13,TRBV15,TGTGCCACCAGCATCCAGACTAACTATGGCTACACCTTC,CATSIQTNYGYTF
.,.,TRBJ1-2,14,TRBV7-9,TGTGCCAGCAGCTTAGAGGGCGGATCCTATGGCTACACCTTC,CASSLEGGSYGYTF
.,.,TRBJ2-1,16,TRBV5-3,TGTGCCAGCGTAGGCCTTTGTCCCCCCCCCTACAATGAGCAGTTCTTC,CASVGLCPPPYNEQFF
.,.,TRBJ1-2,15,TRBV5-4,TGTGCCAGCAGCTTGGCCAAGAATCTCAACTATGGCTACACCTTC,CASSLAKNLNYGYTF
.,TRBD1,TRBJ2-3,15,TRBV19,TGTGCCAGTAGTCCCCGGACAGGGGCAGCAGATACGCAGTATTTT,CASSPRTGAADTQYF
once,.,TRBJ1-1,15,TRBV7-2,TGTGCCAGCAGCTTAGCGGGGGCGCTGAACACTGAAGCTTTCTTT,CASSLAGALNTEAFF